This T cell receptor (beta chain) was identified during a study of radiation and T cells in renal cell carcinoma. The time point denotes: blood 4 weeks post-SBRT, at nephrectomy. Treatment specified: 15 Gy SBRT to primary tumor, nephrectomy 4 weeks later. The patient's renal cell carcinoma had clear cell pathology. Trimming stripped 10 bases from V and 3 bases from J, with 15 bases between. Germline V gene data show CDR1 as LNHDA and CDR2 as SQIVND (reference sequence). The CDR3 covers 14 residues. The data were produced by immunoSEQ multiplex PCR, yet TCRdb's version contains in-frame clones alone and is incomplete. Here the sample spans approximately 92,000 clones, around four fifths being singletons.

The starting material was blood, obtained from a patient whose treatment included radiotherapy and nephrectomy. This TCR came from a middle-aged man with renal cell carcinoma. The chain carries TRBV19 and TRBJ1-4, with D possibly matching TRBD1 (5 bases). CDR3 region: CATLRDGSNEKLFF. The CDR3 DNA sequence: TGTGCCACGCTCCGGGACGGGTCTAATGAAAAACTGTTTTTT.